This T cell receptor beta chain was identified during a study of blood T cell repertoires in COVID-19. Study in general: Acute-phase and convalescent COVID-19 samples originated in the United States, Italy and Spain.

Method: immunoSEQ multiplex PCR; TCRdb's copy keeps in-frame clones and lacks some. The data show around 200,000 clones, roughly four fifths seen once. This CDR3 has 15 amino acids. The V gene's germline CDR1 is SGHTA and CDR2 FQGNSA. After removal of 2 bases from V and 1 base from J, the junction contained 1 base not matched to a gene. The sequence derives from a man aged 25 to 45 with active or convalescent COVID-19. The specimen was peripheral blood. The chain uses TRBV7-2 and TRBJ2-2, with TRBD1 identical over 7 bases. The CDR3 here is CASSLYRGNTGELFF. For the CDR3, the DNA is TGTGCCAGCAGCTTATACAGGGGGAACACCGGGGAGCTGTTTTTT.